Listed below are T cell receptor beta chains from one sample, sequenced in a study of identical twins. MiXCR, run by TCRdb on the 5' RACE reads, gives a single entry per CDR3 protein. This table has 500,000 to 550,000 distinct CDR3 sequences, more than 20% appearing once. The data also belong to a second study, concerning yellow fever vaccine responses in identical twins.

The sequencing input was CD4+ T cells sorted from blood. The origin of the receptors is a woman between 18 and 29 years old in good health. CDR3s include the opening cysteine and the closing phenylalanine or tryptophan. The D gene is left open where the match is weak. Expanded clones get a size class; other rows say once, few or many, or leave the size out.

clone_size,d_call,v_call,j_call,cdr3_nt,cdr3_aa
.,.,TRBV7-2,TRBJ2-4,TGTGCCAGCAGCTTCCTTCAGGGGCTAGCCAAAAACATTCAGTACTTC,CASSFLQGLAKNIQYF
.,TRBD2,TRBV3-1,TRBJ2-2,TGTGCCTGCAGCCAAGTAGCGGGAGCCTACGGGGAGCTGTTTTTT,CACSQVAGAYGELFF
.,.,TRBV20-1,TRBJ2-4,TGCAGTGCTAGAGCCGGGACCGGGGGCCTGCAAAACATTCAGTACTTC,CSARAGTGGLQNIQYF
few,.,TRBV12-3/TRBV12-4,TRBJ1-2,TGTGCCAGCAGTGCCCTGCGGGGGGGAGTTGGCTACACCTTC,CASSALRGGVGYTF
.,.,TRBV29-1,TRBJ2-3,TGCAGCGTTGTAAGATACACAGATACGCAGTATTTT,CSVVRYTDTQYF
.,.,TRBV6-5,TRBJ1-1,TGTGCCAGCAGCTATAGTTACGGCTACAGCTCAAACACTGAAGCTTTCTTT,CASSYSYGYSSNTEAFF
.,.,TRBV12-3/TRBV12-4,TRBJ1-3,TGTGCCAGCGGGAAAGGAGGTACTGGAAACACCATATATTTT,CASGKGGTGNTIYF
.,TRBD2,TRBV14,TRBJ2-1,TGTGCCAGCAGCCAGACGGGACTAGCGTTCAATGAGCAGTTCTTC,CASSQTGLAFNEQFF
.,.,TRBV18,TRBJ2-7,TGTGCCAGCTCACTCAAACTAGACCACGAGCAGTACTTC,CASSLKLDHEQYF
.,TRBD1,TRBV5-1,TRBJ2-1,TGCGCCAGCAGCGTGACAGGGATTCACAATGAGCAGTTCTTC,CASSVTGIHNEQFF
few,TRBD1,TRBV10-1,TRBJ2-1,TGCGCCAGCAGTTTATTGGTAGGACAGGGACACAATGAGCAGTTCTTC,CASSLLVGQGHNEQFF
.,.,TRBV7-8,TRBJ2-7,TGTGCCAGCAGCTTAGTAACAGGGAGCTCCTACGAGCAGTACTTC,CASSLVTGSSYEQYF
few,TRBD2,TRBV5-6,TRBJ2-7,TGTGCCAGCAGCATCGGGACTATTCTTTCCTACGAGCAGTACTTC,CASSIGTILSYEQYF
.,TRBD2,TRBV12-3/TRBV12-4,TRBJ2-2,TGTGCCAGCATGATAGCGGGGTCCGGGGAGCTGTTTTTT,CASMIAGSGELFF
.,.,TRBV2,TRBJ2-2,TGTGCCAGCAAGTCAAATTCAGGGGTAACCGGGGAGCTGTTTTTT,CASKSNSGVTGELFF
.,TRBD2,TRBV2,TRBJ2-2,TGTGCCAGCAGCCCTAGCGGGAGTACCGGGGAGCTGTTTTTT,CASSPSGSTGELFF
few,.,TRBV5-1,TRBJ1-1,TGCGCCAGCAGCTTGAGGGGGGTCGTGAACACTGAAGCTTTCTTT,CASSLRGVVNTEAFF
.,TRBD1,TRBV20-1,TRBJ2-5,TGCAGTGCTAGTCACGGGACAGGGAAGACCCAGTACTTC,CSASHGTGKTQYF
few,.,TRBV18,TRBJ2-5,TGTGCCAGCTCACCACGCTCTCGGGCCGAAAAGGGGGAGACCCAGTACTTC,CASSPRSRAEKGETQYF
few,.,TRBV7-2,TRBJ1-5,TGTGCCAGCAGCTTATCGGCAGGGAGCAATCAGCCCCAGCATTTT,CASSLSAGSNQPQHF
.,TRBD1,TRBV28,TRBJ2-2,TGTGCCAGCACCAGGAGACAGGGGGCGACTAACACCGGGGAGCTGTTTTTT,CASTRRQGATNTGELFF
many,TRBD2,TRBV18,TRBJ2-3,TGTGCCAGCTCACCACGACTAGCGGGAGGGCCAACAGATACGCAGTATTTT,CASSPRLAGGPTDTQYF